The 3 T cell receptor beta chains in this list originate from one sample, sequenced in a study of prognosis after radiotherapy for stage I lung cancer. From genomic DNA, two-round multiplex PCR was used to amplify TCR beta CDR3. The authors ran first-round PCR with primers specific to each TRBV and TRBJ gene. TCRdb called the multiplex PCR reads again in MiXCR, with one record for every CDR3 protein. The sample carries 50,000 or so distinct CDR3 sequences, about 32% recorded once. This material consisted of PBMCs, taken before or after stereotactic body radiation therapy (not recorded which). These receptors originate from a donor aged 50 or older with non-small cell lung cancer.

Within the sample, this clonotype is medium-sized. Written as DNA, the CDR3 is TGTGCCAGCAGCTCCTCCGCGGCGGGCAACTACAATGAGCAGTTCTTC. Translating gives CASSSSAAGNYNEQFF. This chain connects TRBV11-1 to TRBJ2-1, with a possible D match to TRBD2 (5 bases). This CDR3 is built from 16 residues. V shed 4 bases and J shed 3 bases, with 16 bases lying between them. Germline CDR1 and CDR2: SGHAT and FQDESV (reference sequence).

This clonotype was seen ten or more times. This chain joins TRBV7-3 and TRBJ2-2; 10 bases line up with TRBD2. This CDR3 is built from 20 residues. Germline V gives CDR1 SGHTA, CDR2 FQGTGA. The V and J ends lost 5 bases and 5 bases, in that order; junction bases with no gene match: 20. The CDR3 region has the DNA TGTGCCAGCAGCCAACTCGCGCCCTACTCGGGACTAGCGAGGACCGGGGAGCTGTTTTTT. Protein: CASSQLAPYSGLARTGELFF.

The CDR3 bases are TGTGCCAGCAGCTTCTCGCAGCTAGCGCGCGAGCAGTACTTC. This encodes CASSFSQLAREQYF. The V call is TRBV7-2, the J call TRBJ2-7, with D perhaps TRBD2 (6 bases). V dropped 3 bases and J dropped 6 bases, with 15 bases sitting between them. The CDR3 extends over 14 amino acids. CDR1 and CDR2 from the germline V gene are SGHTA and FQGNSA. Full variable domain (outside the CDR3, taken from reference TRBV7-2 and TRBJ2-7): GAGVSQSPSNKVTEKGKDVELRCDPISGHTALYWYRQSLGQGLEFLIYFQGNSAPDKSGLPSDRFSAERTGGSVSTLTIQRTQQEDSAVYLCASSFSQLAREQYFGPGTRLTVT.